What follows are 9 T cell receptor beta chains derived from one specimen sequenced in a study of blood T cells in healthy people across ages. PCR was performed a second time for about 6 to 12 cycles using a sample-barcoded 5' primer and a J-beta primer mix. TCRdb processed the 5' RACE reads anew with MiXCR; each CDR3 protein has one entry. The sample holds roughly 1,500,000 distinct CDR3 sequences, around 36% seen once. Sample: blood. Receptors were obtained from a woman aged 25 to 39 in good health.

This clonotype has ten or more counts. The rearrangement uses TRBV7-6 and TRBJ2-7, with a possible D match to TRBD1 (5 bases). The CDR3 runs 18 residues. Germline assignment: CDR1 SGHVS and CDR2 FNYEAQ. Deletions cut 5 bases from V and 4 bases from J, with 27 bases between. In DNA form, the CDR3 reads TGTGCCAGCAGCCCATGGGGCAGGACGCGATCTCCCGATTACGAGCAGTACTTC. This codes for CASSPWGRTRSPDYEQYF.

This clonotype was counted only a few times. The rearrangement uses TRBV6-1 and TRBJ1-5; TRBD1 agrees at 8 bases. CDR3 size: 15 residues. J gave up 5 bases and V 5 bases, and 8 bases lay outside the gene matches. Germline CDR1 MNHNS, CDR2 SASEGT. CDR3 region: CASSRRTGMDQPQHF. The DNA for the CDR3 is TGTGCCAGCAGTAGGCGGACAGGGATGGATCAGCCCCAGCATTTT.

This clonotype was counted only a few times. This chain connects TRBV20-1 to TRBJ1-2, with D hard to call. The CDR3 has 13 residues. V shed 3 bases and J shed 5 bases, with 13 bases lying between them. Germline V gene data show CDR1 as DFQATT and CDR2 as SNEGSKA (reference sequence). CDR3 sequence: CSASLASLYGYTF. The CDR3 DNA reads as TGCAGTGCTAGTTTAGCGTCACTTTATGGCTACACCTTC.

The V and J genes are TRBV3-1 and TRBJ2-7, with D possibly matching TRBD2 (7 bases). The J call may not be correct, given that the DNA end is closer to TRBJ2-5. The CDR3 is 14 amino acids. Germline V gene lookup returns CDR1 LGHDT and CDR2 YNNKEL (reference sequence). CDR3 nucleotides: TGTGCCAGCTCGCGCCGGGGGGCTGGAGAGACCCAGTACTTC. Its translation: CASSRRGAGETQYF.

This clonotype was detected a few times. The chain recombines TRBV11-2 with TRBJ2-7; 9 nucleotides agree with TRBD1. The CDR3 is made up of 15 amino acids. The V segment lost 4 bases and the J segment 4 bases; nucleotides outside the gene matches: 8. Germline V gene lookup returns CDR1 SGHAT and CDR2 FQNNGV. This CDR3 reads CASSSIQGAHYEQYF. CDR3 in DNA: TGTGCCAGCAGCTCGATACAGGGGGCGCATTACGAGCAGTACTTC.

This clonotype was counted between two and nine times. The CDR3 nucleotides read TGTGCCAGCAGTCCCCATAGCTCAGGGCTAGAGACCCAGTACTTC. Its protein is CASSPHSSGLETQYF. This rearrangement joins TRBV12-3 or TRBV12-4 to TRBJ2-5; tentatively, D is TRBD1 (5 bases). The CDR3 has 15 residues. V lost 5 bases to trimming and J lost 4 bases, with 17 bases between them.

This chain joins TRBV7-9 and TRBJ2-5; TRBD1 matches at 9 bases. The CDR3 length is 15 residues. In germline, CDR1 is SEHNR, CDR2 FQNEAQ (reference sequence). Trimming at V came to 8 bases and at J to 1 base, leaving 8 bases not matched to a gene. The CDR3 reads CASPPGTGPQETQYF. The CDR3 DNA sequence: TGTGCCAGCCCCCCCGGGACAGGGCCCCAAGAGACCCAGTACTTC.

The rearrangement joins TRBV4-2 to TRBJ2-4; D possibly corresponds to TRBD1 (6 bases). Trimming pared 6 bases from V and 6 bases from J, leaving 15 bases between. The germline CDR1 and CDR2 sequences are LGHNA and YNFKEQ. The CDR3 spans 14 residues. In DNA, the CDR3 is TGTGCCAGCAGTTACTCAGGGGCCTTAAACATTCAGTACTTC. It specifies CASSYSGALNIQYF.

In its sample, this clonotype was seen once. The chain couples TRBV28 to TRBJ2-7; TRBD2 matches at 8 bases. CDR3 length: 15 residues. V shed 6 bases and J 2 bases; nucleotides not matched to a gene: 9. The germline gives CDR1 MDHEN, CDR2 SYDVKM. This CDR3 is CASSRGGSKTYEQYF. The CDR3 DNA is TGTGCCAGCAGCCGGGGGGGGAGTAAAACCTACGAGCAGTACTTC.